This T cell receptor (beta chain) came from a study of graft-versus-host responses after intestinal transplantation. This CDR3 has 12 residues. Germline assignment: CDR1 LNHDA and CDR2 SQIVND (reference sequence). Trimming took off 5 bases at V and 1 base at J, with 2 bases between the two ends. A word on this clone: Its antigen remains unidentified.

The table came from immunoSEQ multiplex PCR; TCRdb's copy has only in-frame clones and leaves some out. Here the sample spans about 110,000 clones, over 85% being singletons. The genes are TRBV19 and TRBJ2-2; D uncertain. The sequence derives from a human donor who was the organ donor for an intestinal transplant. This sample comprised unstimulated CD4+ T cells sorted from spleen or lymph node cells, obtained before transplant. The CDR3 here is CASSENTGELFF. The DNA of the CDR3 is TGTGCCAGTAGTGAGAACACCGGGGAGCTGTTTTTT.